The clone carrying this T cell receptor beta chain is classed as large. Its antigen remains unknown. CDR3 length: 14 amino acids. Looked up from germline, CDR1 is LNHDA and CDR2 is SQIVND (reference sequence). V lost 4 bases to trimming and J lost 6 bases, with 13 bases between them. Time point noted: newly diagnosed, previously untreated cHL patient sample. The study compared against PBMCs from newly diagnosed, untreated classical Hodgkin lymphoma. This sample is drawn from a study of PD-1 blockade in classical Hodgkin lymphoma. Study-wide results and caveats: In newly diagnosed patients, baseline TCR diversity was reportedly below that of healthy donors. The drivers behind the repertoire differences, possibly disease activity or prior therapy, remain undefined.

Sequenced by immunoSEQ multiplex PCR; TCRdb stores in-frame clones only, minus some. The sample comprises 30,000 or so clones, approximately 90% of which are singletons, and over 3% rests with the top ten. The sequencing sample was made of peripheral blood mononuclear cells (PBMCs). This sequence originates from a human donor with classical Hodgkin lymphoma. The V and J genes are TRBV19 and TRBJ1-5; D is unresolved. The CDR3 sequence: CASSKWGASQPQHF. The CDR3 region has the DNA TGTGCCAGTAGTAAATGGGGTGCGAGTCAGCCCCAGCATTTT.